The present TCR beta chain was sequenced within a study of T cell responses to AZD1222 COVID-19 vaccine. CDR3 length equals 14 residues. V dropped 0 bases and J dropped 4 bases, with 9 bases sitting between them. Per the germline V gene, CDR1 is KGHSH and CDR2 is LQKENI. A word on this clone: Its antigen is unidentified.

Study observations and caveats: Two AZD1222 administrations were followed by greater Spike-specific TCR breadth and depth. Females made up more of the donors, who were largely white British, and clonal diversity may have come out too low. Seropositivity was recorded at baseline in only 6 or 7 AZD1222 recipients.

Generated by immunoSEQ multiplex PCR, the TCRdb table keeps only in-frame clones and is missing some. The sample yields 140,000 to 150,000 clones, about 92% seen once. The J gene is TRBJ1-1, the V gene TRBV18; weak D call: TRBD1 (5 bases). This TCR was recovered from an adult who received the AZD1222 COVID-19 vaccine. Sequenced here: peripheral blood, sampled 28 days after the second AZD1222 dose. The CDR3 loop is CASSPPTGGTEAFF. CDR3 sequence (DNA): TGTGCCAGCTCACCACCGACCGGGGGCACTGAAGCTTTCTTT.